The next 26 T cell receptor beta chains were all read from a single sample in a study of regulatory T cells in long-lasting Graves disease. Assembly of TCR beta libraries relied on iRepertoire HTBI primers together with Arm-PCR of CDR3 regions. TCRdb redid the calling of the multiplex PCR reads with MiXCR, one entry per CDR3 protein. The data hold about 340,000 distinct CDR3 sequences, with about 20% observed a single time. The time point was: persistent/refractory GD, antithyroid drugs over 5 years with positive TRAb. The authors made the TCR library using RNA they extracted from PBMCs. The sample was peripheral blood mononuclear cells (PBMCs), taken when the disease was refractory, from a patient treated with antithyroid drugs. These receptors all come from a female donor with Graves disease.

This clonotype occurred many times. CDR3 loop: CASSSHGETQYF. The DNA for the CDR3 is TGTGCCAGCAGCTCCCATGGTGAGACCCAGTACTTC. This rearrangement joins TRBV13 to TRBJ2-5; D remains unclear. Trimming cost V 4 bases and J 5 bases, with 8 bases left between them. The CDR3 is 12 amino acids. Germline V gene sequence: CDR1 PRHDT, CDR2 FYEKMQ (reference sequence).

This clonotype was detected a few times. CDR3 DNA sequence: TGCAGCGTTGGTTCCAGGCTACAAGAGACCCAGTACTTC. This codes for CSVGSRLQETQYF. The rearrangement joins TRBV29-1 to TRBJ2-5; the D is unclear. The CDR3 loop spans 13 amino acids. V was clipped by 4 bases and J by 2 bases, with 11 bases between them. Germline CDR1 reads SQVTM; CDR2 reads ANQGSEA.

This clonotype was picked up many times. CDR3 amino acids: CASSLGVGGSNQPQHF. The DNA of the CDR3 is TGTGCCAGCAGCTTAGGAGTAGGAGGAAGCAATCAGCCCCAGCATTTT. The chain employs TRBV11-1 and TRBJ1-5; D ambiguous. The length of the CDR3 is 16 residues. The germline CDR1 and CDR2 sequences are SGHAT and FQDESV (reference sequence). Trimming removed 1 base from V and 1 base from J, with 11 bases in between. The variable domain in full, completed from reference TRBV11-1 and TRBJ1-5, reads EAEVAQSPRYKITEKSQAVAFWCDPISGHATLYWYRQILGQGPELLVQFQDESVVDDSQLPKDRFSAERLKGVDSTLKIQPAELGDSAMYLCASSLGVGGSNQPQHFGDGTRLSIL.

The chain recombines TRBV24-1 with TRBJ2-5; either TRBD1 or TRBD2 may supply D (7 bases each). V was shortened by 9 bases and J by 4 bases, with 17 bases between the two germline ends. Germline lookup yields CDR1 KGHDR and CDR2 SFDVKD. This CDR3 spans 14 amino acids. CDR3 sequence: CATRIQGGGETQYF. The CDR3 DNA follows: TGTGCCACCCGCATCCAGGGGGGGGGAGAGACCCAGTACTTC.

This clonotype occurred a few times. The chain combines TRBV6-2 or TRBV6-3 with TRBJ2-4; 9 bases agree with TRBD1. Per the germline V gene, CDR1 is MNHEY and CDR2 is SVGEGT. This CDR3 spans 11 amino acids. V lost 6 bases and J lost 9; bases outside the gene matches: 0. The CDR3 coding sequence is TGTGCCAGCAGGACAGGGGGCATTCAGTACTTC. Translated, it gives CASRTGGIQYF.

About this clonotype itself: Just one base apart from a much larger clone, this may be a read error. This is likely a read error, given that the CDR3 carries no conserved phenylalanine or tryptophan at its end. V is TRBV28 and J is TRBJ2-5, with TRBD1 matching over 7 bases. The V gene end was trimmed by 10 bases and the J gene end by 4 bases; junction bases not matched to a gene: 3. The germline gives CDR1 MDHEN, CDR2 SYDVKM. The CDR3 runs to 11 residues. CDR3 in DNA: TGTGCCACCAACAGGGGAGAGACCCAGTACCTC. It yields the protein CATNRGETQYL.

Concerning this clonotype: A clone one base away is much larger, so this may be a read error. This chain joins TRBV11-2 and TRBJ1-2; 9 bases align to TRBD1. CDR1 and CDR2 from the germline V gene are SGHAT and FQNNGV. The V segment lost 3 bases and the J segment 10 bases; nucleotides outside the gene matches: 9. The CDR3 extends over 14 amino acids. CDR3 in amino acids: CASSLGGTGIDYTF. The CDR3 region has the DNA TGTGCCAGCAGCTTGGGGGGGACAGGGATTGACTACACCTTC.

The chain joins TRBV6-1 to TRBJ1-6, with D unclear. Trimming stripped 6 bases from V and 6 bases from J, with 9 bases between. The V gene's germline CDR1 is MNHNS and CDR2 SASEGT. This CDR3 has 13 residues. The DNA of the CDR3 is TGTGCCAGCAGGGTTTCCCGTAATTCACCCCTCCACTTT. Residues: CASRVSRNSPLHF.

This clonotype was seen repeatedly, ten times or more. The chain recombines TRBV3-1 with TRBJ1-4; no definite D call. The CDR3 contains 11 residues. V shed 4 bases and J shed 4 bases, with 1 base lying between them. CDR1 and CDR2 from the germline V gene are LGHDT and YNNKEL (reference sequence). The CDR3 DNA is TGTGCCAGCAGCCGTAATGAAAAACTGTTTTTT. It translates to CASSRNEKLFF.

V is TRBV6-1 and J is TRBJ1-4, with 8 bases lining up with TRBD1. After removal of 7 bases from V and 8 bases from J, the junction contained 12 bases not matched to a gene. The CDR3 is 15 amino acids. The germline gives CDR1 MNHNS, CDR2 SASEGT. The CDR3 reads CASTKLLQGGEKLFF. The CDR3 DNA follows: TGTGCCAGCACCAAACTGCTACAGGGGGGCGAAAAACTGTTTTTT.

This clonotype was detected a few times. The V and J genes are TRBV6-1 and TRBJ1-2; D might be TRBD1 (6 bases). Trimming left V 2 bases short and J 4 bases short, with 14 bases between. The CDR3 is made up of 15 amino acids. Germline loops: CDR1 MNHNS, CDR2 SASEGT. CDR3 DNA sequence: TGTGCCAGCAGTGAATCCCGGGGGCCTGGCTATGGCTACACCTTC. Translated: CASSESRGPGYGYTF.

This clonotype was counted at least ten times. The V gene is TRBV28, the J gene TRBJ2-2; 7 bases match TRBD2. Germline V gene data show CDR1 as MDHEN and CDR2 as SYDVKM. This CDR3 is 15 amino acids long. Germline trimming cut 6 bases from V and 3 bases from J; bases unmatched to any gene: 7. The CDR3 DNA sequence: TGTGCCAGCAGGGGGAGGGACTGGTACACCGGGGAGCTGTTTTTT. This gives the protein CASRGRDWYTGELFF.

A note on this clonotype: It may be a read error: a sequence one base away is much more abundant. V is TRBV12-3 or TRBV12-4 and J is TRBJ2-2; 12 positions agree with TRBD2. This CDR3 is 17 amino acids long. With V trimmed by 3 bases and J by 1 base, 3 bases remained unmatched. CDR3 bases: TGTGCCAGCAGTTTCAGGACTAGCGGGATGAACACCGGGGAGCTGTTTTTT. This gives the protein CASSFRTSGMNTGELFF.

The chain recombines TRBV27 with TRBJ1-6; D ambiguous. This CDR3 region has 14 residues. Germline CDR1 and CDR2: MNHEY and SMNVEV (reference sequence). Trimming left V 6 bases short and J 5 bases short, with 11 bases between. CDR3 in amino acids: CASRQPGHNSPLHF. The CDR3 nucleotides read TGTGCCAGCAGACAACCGGGCCATAATTCACCCCTCCACTTT.

This clonotype has just a few counts. This chain joins TRBV7-6 and TRBJ2-2; 10 nucleotides line up with TRBD1. There are 17 residues in the CDR3. Per germline, CDR1 SGHVS and CDR2 FNYEAQ. The V segment lost 8 bases and the J segment 0 bases; nucleotides outside the gene matches: 9. The CDR3 loop reads CASLGTGEGPNTGELFF. DNA for the CDR3: TGTGCCAGCTTAGGGACAGGGGAAGGGCCGAACACCGGGGAGCTGTTTTTT.

V is TRBV19 and J is TRBJ1-6; no reliable D call. The germline V and J ends were trimmed by 3 bases and 2 bases, with 5 bases remaining between them. The CDR3 spans 14 residues. The germline V gene encodes CDR1 LNHDA and CDR2 SQIVND (reference sequence). CDR3 bases: TGTGCCAGTAGTATTGGGCCCTATAATTCACCCCTCCACTTT. It is translated as CASSIGPYNSPLHF.

Notes on this clonotype: This clone may be a read error of a much larger clone one base away. V gene TRBV3-1 combines with J gene TRBJ2-1, with 9 bases matching TRBD2. The germline V gene encodes CDR1 LGHDT and CDR2 YNNKEL (reference sequence). This CDR3 has 16 residues. This CDR3 reads CTSSQTGLAVYNEQFF. DNA for the CDR3: TGTACCAGCAGCCAAACGGGACTAGCTGTCTACAATGAGCAGTTCTTC.

This clonotype showed up just a few times. The chain carries TRBV6-9 and TRBJ2-5; 8 bases fit TRBD2. The germline V gene has CDR1 MNHGY and CDR2 SVAAGI. CDR3 length equals 16 residues. The trim removed 4 bases at V and 4 bases at J, leaving 11 bases unmatched. CDR3 nucleotides: TGTGCCAGCAGTTCGCCCCTAGGGGCGGGGGGAGAGACCCAGTACTTC. It is translated as CASSSPLGAGGETQYF.

This clonotype was seen a handful of times. This rearrangement joins TRBV5-1 to TRBJ1-6; TRBD1 agrees at 8 bases. The CDR3 has 16 residues. Per the germline V gene, CDR1 is SGHRS and CDR2 is YFSETQ. With V trimmed by 0 bases and J by 7 bases, 6 bases remained unmatched. The CDR3 DNA sequence: TGCGCCAGCAGCTTGGCTCCAGGGGGCGGAAATTCACCCCTCCACTTT. Protein sequence: CASSLAPGGGNSPLHF.

Ten or more counts support this clonotype. The chain has TRBV12-3 or TRBV12-4 and TRBJ1-5, with 7 positions matching TRBD1. The CDR3 runs to 16 residues. With 2 bases clipped from V and 4 bases from J, the junction kept 8 bases outside the gene matches. The CDR3 DNA sequence: TGTGCCAGCAGTTTAAACCGGGCAGGGGGGAATCAGCCCCAGCATTTT. Its translation: CASSLNRAGGNQPQHF.

This clonotype has a handful of counts. The V gene is TRBV6-1, the J gene TRBJ2-7; 7 bases match TRBD2. V was pared by 6 bases and J by 9 bases, with 8 bases of the junction left unmatched. The germline V gene has CDR1 MNHNS and CDR2 SASEGT. This CDR3 comprises 12 residues. CDR3 protein: CASSFGLEVQYF. CDR3 coding DNA: TGTGCCAGCAGCTTCGGACTAGAGGTGCAGTACTTC.

The gene calls are TRBV4-1 and TRBJ2-5; D may correspond to TRBD1 or TRBD2 (5 bases each). The germline V gene has CDR1 MGHRA and CDR2 YSYEKL. V lost 1 base and J lost 4, with 19 bases in between. The CDR3 is 17 residues long. In DNA, the CDR3 is TGCGCCAGCAGCCAAGTGCCCCCGGAAGAGGGGCGAGAGACCCAGTACTTC. As protein: CASSQVPPEEGRETQYF.

Many counts were recorded for this clonotype. The chain combines TRBV18 with TRBJ2-1, with 7 bases aligning to TRBD1. This CDR3 comprises 15 residues. Per germline, CDR1 KGHSH and CDR2 LQKENI. The J segment lost 5 bases and the V segment lost 3 bases, leaving 7 bases of the junction unmatched. CDR3 DNA sequence: TGTGCCAGCTCACCGTCCCGGGACAGAAACAATGAGCAGTTCTTC. Translation gives CASSPSRDRNNEQFF.

A few counts support this clonotype. The rearrangement joins TRBV6-1 to TRBJ2-7, with D perhaps matching TRBD1 or TRBD2 (6 bases each). The CDR3 is 11 amino acids. In germline, CDR1 is MNHNS, CDR2 SASEGT. V was shortened by 7 bases and J by 8 bases, with 12 bases between the two germline ends. Written as DNA, the CDR3 is TGTGCCAGCACGGAGGGGGACCAGCAGTACTTC. Translated, it gives CASTEGDQQYF.

This clonotype was counted ten times or more. This chain uses TRBV5-1 with TRBJ1-1; D is unclear. Germline V lookup: CDR1 SGHRS, CDR2 YFSETQ. Deletions cut 6 bases from V and 1 base from J, with 16 bases between. The CDR3 runs 15 residues. DNA of the CDR3: TGCGCCAGCATCCCAACCCCGACCCGGAACACTGAAGCTTTCTTT. This gives the protein CASIPTPTRNTEAFF.

The chain uses TRBV10-1 and TRBJ1-6, with 7 nucleotides matching TRBD1. CDR1 and CDR2 from the germline V gene are WNHNN and SYGVQD (reference sequence). The CDR3 length is 12 residues. The V and J ends lost 9 bases and 5 bases, in that order; junction bases with no gene match: 1. The CDR3 sequence is CARGQNNSPLHF. The CDR3 bases are TGCGCCAGGGGACAGAATAATTCACCCCTCCACTTT.